This TCR beta chain was retrieved from a study of blood T cell repertoires in COVID-19. Study as a whole: COVID-19 samples collected from the United States, Italy and Spain covered acute and convalescent phases. PBMCs, B-cell-depleted T cells, or T cells were the source of the cDNA or gDNA that made up the material.

The CDR3 has 12 amino acids. Trimming pared 7 bases from V and 4 bases from J, leaving 7 bases between. It was during active infection that Seattle patients were enrolled and then longitudinally followed. Original methodology: Amplification of reference gene primers provided the estimated nucleated cell counts. Clones were read by immunoSEQ multiplex PCR, and TCRdb kept only the in-frame ones, dropping some. D and trimming were read from the DNA, whereas the V and J calls and clone size are those reported in that table. The table has 220,000 or so clones, around 83% seen once. This sequence originates from a woman aged 45 to 65 with COVID-19, enrolled during active disease. The sequenced sample consisted of peripheral blood. The rearrangement joins TRBV12-3 or TRBV12-4 to TRBJ2-2, with no clear D. In DNA, the CDR3 is TGTGCCAGCACTTACAGCACCGGGGAGCTGTTTTTT. Residues: CASTYSTGELFF.